This TCR beta chain appears in the sequencing data of a study of T cells in Graves' hyperthyroidism and ophthalmopathy. What was amplified from RNA transcripts were TCR beta CDR3 regions. A set of HTBI primers served as the primers for a first-round RT-PCR of the TCR CDR3. Each CDR3 protein is one row after TCRdb ran MiXCR on the multiplex PCR reads. Altogether over 400,000 distinct CDR3 sequences are present, roughly 23% being singletons, with the ten largest covering around 54%. The CDR3 has 14 residues. CDR1 and CDR2 (germline): DFQATT, SNEGSKA (reference sequence). Trimming at V came to 3 bases and at J to 1 base, leaving 4 bases not matched to a gene. This clonotype was observed a few times.

The sequence derives from a woman in her 70s with Graves' ophthalmopathy. Sequencing was done on a sample of blood. This chain connects TRBV20-1 to TRBJ2-5; 8 bases match TRBD1. Here the CDR3 DNA reads TGCAGTGCTAGGATAACAGGGGGCCAAGAGACCCAGTACTTC. Its translation is CSARITGGQETQYF.